One and the same sample provided the 25 T cell receptor beta chains below, sequenced in a study of early T cells in non-severe SARS-CoV-2 infection. Using its own MiXCR run on the 5' RACE reads, TCRdb lists one record per CDR3 protein. The table lists approximately 90,000 distinct CDR3 sequences, approximately 10% of them singletons. The sample here was whole blood, taken at baseline. These receptors were obtained from an adult who was a healthcare worker with PCR-confirmed SARS-CoV-2 infection or an uninfected control (not recorded which).

This clonotype was detected ten times or more. The V and J genes are TRBV30 and TRBJ2-1; TRBD2 is a possible D gene (6 bases). Germline V lookup: CDR1 GTSNPN, CDR2 SVGIG (reference sequence). The length of the CDR3 is 15 residues. V was trimmed by 3 bases and J by 3 bases, leaving 15 bases between them. The CDR3 loop reads CAWSRGSGNYNEQFF. The CDR3 DNA is TGTGCCTGGAGCCGGGGGAGCGGCAACTACAATGAGCAGTTCTTC.

This clonotype was seen many times. This sequence joins TRBV27 and TRBJ2-3, with unresolved D. CDR3 length equals 10 residues. CDR1 MNHEY and CDR2 SMNVEV come from the germline V gene (reference sequence). Trimming left V 5 bases short and J 3 bases short, with 0 bases between. This CDR3 reads CASSTDTQYF. CDR3 in DNA: TGTGCCAGCAGTACAGATACGCAGTATTTT.

The chain employs TRBV19 and TRBJ1-5, with no clear D. This CDR3 region has 14 residues. Per the germline V gene, CDR1 is LNHDA and CDR2 is SQIVND (reference sequence). The ends were cut back, 4 bases at V and 4 bases at J, with 11 bases in the middle. CDR3 DNA sequence: TGTGCCAGTAGTACTCCTACGGAGAATCAGCCCCAGCATTTT. This codes for CASSTPTENQPQHF. Filled out from reference TRBV19 and TRBJ1-5, the complete variable domain reads DGGITQSPKYLFRKEGQNVTLSCEQNLNHDAMYWYRQDPGQGLRLIYYSQIVNDFQKGDIAEGYSVSREKKESFPLTVTSAQKNPTAFYLCASSTPTENQPQHFGDGTRLSIL.

The CDR3 region has the DNA TGTGCCAGCAGCCATTCTAGCGGGAGGGGCACAGATACGCAGTATTTT. It translates to CASSHSSGRGTDTQYF. The chain is built from TRBV5-4 and TRBJ2-3, with TRBD2 matching over 12 bases. With 4 bases clipped from V and 1 base from J, the junction kept 4 bases outside the gene matches. Germline V gene data show CDR1 as SGHNT and CDR2 as YYREEE (reference sequence). The CDR3 contains 16 residues.

The chain combines TRBV9 with TRBJ1-6, with D hard to call. V lost 0 bases, J lost 10 bases, and 14 bases lay in between. The CDR3 is made up of 15 amino acids. CDR1 is SGDLS, CDR2 YYNGEE, per germline. The CDR3 nucleotides read TGTGCCAGCAGCGTAGATCCGGGAAGAGAATCACCCCTCCACTTT. As protein: CASSVDPGRESPLHF.

This clonotype was observed a few times. This chain joins TRBV19 and TRBJ2-1; D is unresolved. The CDR3 contains 12 residues. The V end was cut by 4 bases, the J end by 7 bases, with 8 bases between. Germline V gives CDR1 LNHDA, CDR2 SQIVND (reference sequence). DNA for the CDR3: TGTGCCAGTAGTACGCGCACGAATGAGCAGTTCTTC. It is translated as CASSTRTNEQFF. The whole variable domain, filled in from reference TRBV19 and TRBJ2-1, reads DGGITQSPKYLFRKEGQNVTLSCEQNLNHDAMYWYRQDPGQGLRLIYYSQIVNDFQKGDIAEGYSVSREKKESFPLTVTSAQKNPTAFYLCASSTRTNEQFFGPGTRLTVL.

The chain has TRBV5-1 and TRBJ2-3; D ambiguous. The germline V and J ends were trimmed by 2 bases and 6 bases, with 13 bases remaining between them. This CDR3 has 14 amino acids. The V gene's germline CDR1 is SGHRS and CDR2 YFSETQ. CDR3 sequence reads: CASSFDDSLDTQYF. CDR3 DNA: TGCGCCAGCAGCTTTGACGACTCCCTTGATACGCAGTATTTT.

The V gene is TRBV19, the J gene TRBJ1-5, with D unclear. The V gene's germline CDR1 is LNHDA and CDR2 SQIVND (reference sequence). The ends were cut back, 4 bases at V and 0 bases at J, with 10 bases in the middle. This CDR3 comprises 15 residues. The CDR3 here is CASSNLGFSNQPQHF. In DNA, the CDR3 is TGTGCCAGTAGTAATTTGGGGTTTAGCAATCAGCCCCAGCATTTT.

This clonotype showed up just a few times. The chain recombines TRBV10-3 with TRBJ2-3; maybe TRBD2 (5 bases). This CDR3 contains 12 residues. Looked up from germline, CDR1 is ENHRY and CDR2 is SYGVKD. V lost 8 bases to trimming and J lost 4 bases, with 10 bases between them. The CDR3 nucleotides read TGTGCCATCGGAGGAGTCGCAGATACGCAGTATTTT. Amino acid sequence: CAIGGVADTQYF.

The rearrangement joins TRBV6-2 or TRBV6-3 to TRBJ2-5; tentative D call: TRBD2 (5 bases). The germline V and J ends were trimmed by 4 bases and 1 base, with 13 bases remaining between them. Germline V gives CDR1 MNHEY, CDR2 SVGEGT. The CDR3 totals 15 residues. The chain's CDR3 is CASSLGLGGQETQYF. The CDR3 region has the DNA TGTGCCAGCAGTTTAGGACTCGGTGGCCAAGAGACCCAGTACTTC.

The chain recombines TRBV3-1 with TRBJ2-1; D is undetermined. CDR3 length: 11 residues. V lost 4 bases, J lost 10 bases, and 8 bases lay in between. The germline gives CDR1 LGHDT, CDR2 YNNKEL (reference sequence). The CDR3 nucleotides are TGTGCCAGCAGCCGTGGCCCGGAGCAGTTCTTC. It is translated as CASSRGPEQFF.

The chain links TRBV2 to TRBJ2-1, with D maybe TRBD2 (7 bases). The CDR3 is made up of 13 amino acids. The germline V gene encodes CDR1 SNHLY and CDR2 FYNNEI. V lost 0 bases to trimming and J lost 10 bases, with 10 bases between them. In DNA, the CDR3 is TGTGCCAGCAGTGAAGCTCGCGGGGGCGAGCAGTTCTTC. It codes for CASSEARGGEQFF.

This clonotype was seen at least ten times. The rearrangement uses TRBV6-1 and TRBJ2-7, with a weak D call TRBD1 (5 bases). V gave up 5 bases and J gave up 4 bases, with 21 bases separating them. The CDR3 consists of 16 residues. CDR1 and CDR2 from the germline V gene are MNHNS and SASEGT. The CDR3 protein is CASSPLSRQTQYEQYF. CDR3 in DNA: TGTGCCAGCAGTCCCCTTAGTAGACAGACCCAGTACGAGCAGTACTTC.

This chain links TRBV11-2 with TRBJ2-1, with D hard to call. V was trimmed by 4 bases and J by 7 bases, leaving 14 bases between them. The CDR3 contains 14 residues. Per the germline V gene, CDR1 is SGHAT and CDR2 is FQNNGV. The CDR3 protein is CASSSHRLGNEQFF. CDR3 coding DNA: TGTGCCAGCAGCTCCCACCGTTTGGGAAATGAGCAGTTCTTC.

This clonotype has a count of ten or more. The gene calls are TRBV20-1 and TRBJ2-3; the match to TRBD2 covers 7 bases. CDR3 length: 13 residues. The trim removed 3 bases at V and 2 bases at J, leaving 2 bases unmatched. Germline assignment: CDR1 DFQATT and CDR2 SNEGSKA (reference sequence). CDR3 nucleotides: TGCAGTGCTAGTGGACTAGACACAGATACGCAGTATTTT. Translated, it gives CSASGLDTDTQYF.

This clonotype was seen repeatedly, ten times or more. The chain joins TRBV7-2 to TRBJ2-3; D may match TRBD1 or TRBD2 (6 bases each). CDR3 length: 16 amino acids. Trimming removed 2 bases from V and 1 base from J, with 13 bases in between. In germline, CDR1 is SGHTA, CDR2 FQGNSA. CDR3 DNA: TGTGCCAGCAGCTTATGGGGGGCGCTAGGCACAGATACGCAGTATTTT. It encodes CASSLWGALGTDTQYF.

Only a few counts were recorded for this clonotype. The chain is built from TRBV29-1 and TRBJ1-1; the match to TRBD1 covers 8 bases. Germline CDR1 and CDR2: SQVTM and ANQGSEA. There are 14 residues in the CDR3. V lost 5 bases to trimming and J lost 1 base; unmatched junction nucleotides: 6. As DNA, the CDR3 is TGCAGCGTTTCAGGGGGCCGCTCGAACACTGAAGCTTTCTTT. It translates to CSVSGGRSNTEAFF.

The table lists this clonotype with many counts. The CDR3 coding sequence is TGCAGTGCTAGAGAGACGGCGCTCCAGGGCTACACCTTC. Protein sequence: CSARETALQGYTF. V is TRBV20-1 and J is TRBJ1-2; D remains unclear. CDR1 is DFQATT and CDR2 is SNEGSKA in the germline V gene (reference sequence). CDR3 length: 13 residues. V was clipped by 0 bases and J by 8 bases, with 13 bases between them.

This clonotype has ten or more counts. This chain connects TRBV7-9 to TRBJ1-1, with TRBD1 identical over 7 bases. J was trimmed by 1 base and V by 6 bases; bases with no gene match: 5. This CDR3 comprises 14 residues. CDR1 SEHNR and CDR2 FQNEAQ come from the germline V gene (reference sequence). DNA for the CDR3: TGTGCCAGCAGTTCCGGGACAGCGAACACTGAAGCTTTCTTT. Translation gives CASSSGTANTEAFF. Complete variable domain (other parts from reference TRBV7-9 and TRBJ1-1): DTGVSQNPRHKITKRGQNVTFRCDPISEHNRLYWYRQTLGQGPEFLTYFQNEAQLEKSRLLSDRFSAERPKGSFSTLEIQRTEQGDSAMYLCASSSGTANTEAFFGQGTRLTVV.

This clonotype was observed many times. This sequence joins TRBV7-2 and TRBJ2-6; 10 nucleotides line up with TRBD2. Germline V lookup: CDR1 SGHTA, CDR2 FQGNSA. V shed 5 bases, J shed 3 bases, and the junction held 10 bases outside the gene matches. This CDR3 comprises 18 residues. The CDR3 spells CASSPGLAATVGANVLTF. The CDR3, as DNA: TGTGCCAGCAGCCCCGGACTAGCGGCAACGGTTGGGGCCAACGTCCTGACTTTC.

The rearrangement uses TRBV12-3 or TRBV12-4 and TRBJ2-1; D may match TRBD1 or TRBD2 (5 bases each). The V end lost 1 base, the J end lost 9 bases, and 13 bases lay between the germline ends. The CDR3 covers 14 residues. CDR3: CASSLGDPSGEQFF. CDR3 bases: TGTGCCAGCAGTTTAGGGGACCCCTCGGGTGAGCAGTTCTTC.

This chain joins TRBV4-1 and TRBJ2-6; D gene ambiguous. The CDR3 extends over 15 amino acids. V was pared by 3 bases and J by 4 bases, with 10 bases between. Germline V gene data show CDR1 as MGHRA and CDR2 as YSYEKL. CDR3 nucleotide sequence: TGCGCCAGCAGCCACCTAAAGGGCGGGGCCAACGTCCTGACTTTC. This encodes CASSHLKGGANVLTF.

The chain has TRBV10-2 and TRBJ1-1; D is unclear. This CDR3 is 13 amino acids long. V was cut by 2 bases and J by 5 bases, with 9 bases left in between. Germline CDR1 WSHSY, CDR2 SAAADI. The CDR3 loop is CASSEVGETEAFF. As DNA, the CDR3 is TGCGCCAGCAGTGAGGTGGGAGAGACTGAAGCTTTCTTT.

This clonotype occurred a few times. This sequence joins TRBV27 and TRBJ2-7; 8 bases are shared with TRBD1. There are 15 residues in the CDR3. J gave up 2 bases and V 0 bases, and 3 bases lay outside the gene matches. CDR1 MNHEY and CDR2 SMNVEV come from the germline V gene (reference sequence). The CDR3 spells CASSLSRRGPYEQYF. Here the CDR3 DNA reads TGTGCCAGCAGTTTATCCCGCAGGGGGCCCTACGAGCAGTACTTC.

This clonotype occurred many times. The chain combines TRBV2 with TRBJ2-3; D not resolved. The V end was cut by 6 bases, the J end by 1 base, with 8 bases between. CDR1 SNHLY and CDR2 FYNNEI come from the germline V gene. This CDR3 comprises 13 residues. Here the CDR3 DNA reads TGTGCCAGCAGGACGATTGGCACAGATACGCAGTATTTT. Its protein is CASRTIGTDTQYF.